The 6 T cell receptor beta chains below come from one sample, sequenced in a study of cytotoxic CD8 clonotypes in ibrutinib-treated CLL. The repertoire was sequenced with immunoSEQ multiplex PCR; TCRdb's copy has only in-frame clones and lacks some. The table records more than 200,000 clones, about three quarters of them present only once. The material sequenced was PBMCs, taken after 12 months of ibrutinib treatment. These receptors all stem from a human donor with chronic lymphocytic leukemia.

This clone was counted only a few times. CDR3 bases: TGTGCCAGCAGTGAAATAGGGTCGCTACACACTGAAGCTTTCTTT. Translation gives CASSEIGSLHTEAFF. V usage is TRBV25-1 and J usage is TRBJ1-1; no firm D call. V lost 2 bases to trimming and J lost 3 bases, with 13 bases between them. The CDR3 is 15 residues long. Germline CDR1 reads MGHDK; CDR2 reads SYGVNS.

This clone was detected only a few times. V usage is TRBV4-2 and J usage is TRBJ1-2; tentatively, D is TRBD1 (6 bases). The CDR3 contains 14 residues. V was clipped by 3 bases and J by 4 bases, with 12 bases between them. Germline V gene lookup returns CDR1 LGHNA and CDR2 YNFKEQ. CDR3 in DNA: TGTGCCAGCAGCCAGGCGGGACACACCTATGGCTACACCTTC. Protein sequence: CASSQAGHTYGYTF.

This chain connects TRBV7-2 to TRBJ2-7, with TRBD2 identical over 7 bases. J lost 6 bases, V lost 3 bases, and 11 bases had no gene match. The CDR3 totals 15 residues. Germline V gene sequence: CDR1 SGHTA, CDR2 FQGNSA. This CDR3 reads CASSFILGGPGEQYF. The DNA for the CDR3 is TGTGCCAGCAGCTTTATCTTGGGAGGGCCGGGCGAGCAGTACTTC.

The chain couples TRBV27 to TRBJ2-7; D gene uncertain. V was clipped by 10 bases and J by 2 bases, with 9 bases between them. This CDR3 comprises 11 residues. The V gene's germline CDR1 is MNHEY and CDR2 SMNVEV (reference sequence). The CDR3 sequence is CATGGAYEQYF. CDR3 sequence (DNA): TGTGCCACAGGTGGGGCCTACGAGCAGTACTTC.

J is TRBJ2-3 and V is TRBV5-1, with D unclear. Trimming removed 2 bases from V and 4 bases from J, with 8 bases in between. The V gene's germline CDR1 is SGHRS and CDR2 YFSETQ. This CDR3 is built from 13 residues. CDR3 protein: CASSFPTSDTQYF. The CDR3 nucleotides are TGCGCCAGCAGCTTTCCCACCTCAGATACGCAGTATTTT.

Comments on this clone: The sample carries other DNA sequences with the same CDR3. CDR3 in amino acids: CATSRQGGEKLFF. CDR3 DNA sequence: TGTGCCACCAGCAGACAGGGAGGGGAAAAACTGTTTTTT. J is TRBJ1-4 and V is TRBV15; tentatively, D is TRBD1 (5 bases). The CDR3 has 13 residues. CDR1 and CDR2 (germline): LNHNV, YYDKDF (reference sequence). V was pared by 2 bases and J by 8 bases, with 9 bases between.